Shown below are 22 T cell receptor beta chains from a single sample sequenced in a study of control samples from healthy donors and cancer patients. Some clones are missing from TCRdb's copy, which holds only in-frame ones; the method was immunoSEQ multiplex PCR. The data show around 99,000 clones, about 89% seen once. Sequencing was done on a sample of blood. These receptors originate from a woman in her forties or fifties in good health.

This chain connects TRBV5-1 to TRBJ1-1, with no clear D. CDR1 is SGHRS and CDR2 is YFSETQ in the germline V gene. The ends were cut back, 7 bases at V and 5 bases at J, with 15 bases in the middle. CDR3 size: 13 residues. The CDR3 DNA is TGCGCCAGCGCCGGAGGTGGGCGGACTGAAGCTTTCTTT. This translates into CASAGGGRTEAFF.

The V gene is TRBV4-1, the J gene TRBJ2-2; 15 nucleotides agree with TRBD2. CDR1 is MGHRA and CDR2 is YSYEKL in the germline V gene. V lost 5 bases and J lost 5; bases outside the gene matches: 6. The CDR3 loop spans 17 amino acids. The CDR3 reads CASSARTSGRGTGELFF. As DNA, the CDR3 is TGCGCCAGCAGCGCACGGACTAGCGGGAGGGGGACCGGGGAGCTGTTTTTT.

This clone was picked up a small number of times. The chain links TRBV10-1 to TRBJ1-3; a weak D match, TRBD1 (5 bases). V was shortened by 7 bases and J by 1 base, with 11 bases between the two germline ends. The CDR3 totals 14 residues. Germline-derived CDR1 and CDR2 are WNHNN and SYGVQD (reference sequence). Here the CDR3 DNA reads TGCGCCAGCATGGGGACGGCTTCTGGAAACACCATATATTTT. Amino acid sequence: CASMGTASGNTIYF.

In DNA, the CDR3 is TGTGCCAGCAGCCTCGAACACCGCTCGTCCTACGAGCAGTACGTC. Residues: CASSLEHRSSYEQYV. The chain uses TRBV6-6 and TRBJ2-7, with D unclear. The length of the CDR3 is 15 residues. V was pared by 6 bases and J by 1 base, with 16 bases between. Germline loops: CDR1 MNHNY, CDR2 SVGAGI (reference sequence).

The chain carries TRBV9 and TRBJ2-2, with D possibly TRBD1 on 6 matching bases. Germline V lookup: CDR1 SGDLS, CDR2 YYNGEE. The CDR3 runs 14 residues. Trimming removed 3 bases from V and 1 base from J, with 7 bases in between. The CDR3: CASSAGENTGELFF. CDR3 nucleotides: TGTGCCAGCAGCGCAGGGGAGAACACCGGGGAGCTGTTTTTT.

The count of this clone is one. CDR3 residues: CASSLSKRGKFYNEQFF. The CDR3 coding sequence is TGTGCCAGCAGCTTATCCAAGCGCGGCAAATTCTACAATGAGCAGTTCTTC. J is TRBJ2-1 and V is TRBV7-9; no clear D gene. The CDR3 is made up of 17 amino acids. V lost 2 bases and J 3 bases, leaving 17 bases between the germline ends. Germline CDR1 reads SEHNR; CDR2 reads FQNEAQ (reference sequence).

The genes are TRBV6-2 or TRBV6-3 and TRBJ2-3; 7 bases agree with TRBD1. The J segment lost 2 bases and the V segment lost 2 bases, leaving 4 bases of the junction unmatched. The germline gives CDR1 MNHEY, CDR2 SVGEGT. The CDR3 is made up of 15 amino acids. CDR3 loop: CASSYTGTVTDTQYF. The CDR3 coding sequence is TGTGCCAGCAGTTACACGGGGACAGTCACAGATACGCAGTATTTT.

The genes are TRBV7-3 and TRBJ2-2, with TRBD1 matching 9 bases. CDR1 is SGHTA, CDR2 FQGTGA, per germline. The CDR3 spans 17 residues. Trimming cost V 4 bases and J 4 bases; bases outside gene matches: 10. For the CDR3, the DNA is TGTGCCAGCAGCTACCAGTGTGGGACAGGGTCCACCGGGGAGCTGTTTTTT. Translation: CASSYQCGTGSTGELFF.

The rearrangement links TRBV3-1 (or the pseudogene TRBV3-2) to TRBJ1-1; D perhaps matches TRBD1 (5 bases). V dropped 5 bases and J dropped 0 bases, with 16 bases sitting between them. The CDR3 spans 16 residues. Germline loops: CDR1 LGHDT, CDR2 YNNKEL (reference sequence). CDR3 nucleotide sequence: TGTGCCAGCAGCGGGGCAGGGTCGAGGGTGAACACTGAAGCTTTCTTT. This gives the protein CASSGAGSRVNTEAFF.

This clone was observed a few times. The chain's CDR3 is CASSLGAYEQYV. DNA for the CDR3: TGTGCCAGCAGCCTGGGGGCGTACGAGCAGTACGTC. The V gene is TRBV3-1 (or the pseudogene TRBV3-2), the J gene TRBJ2-7, with a possible D match to TRBD1 (6 bases). The CDR3 length is 12 residues. Trimming pared 4 bases from V and 4 bases from J, leaving 8 bases between. Germline V lookup: CDR1 LGHDT, CDR2 YNNKEL (reference sequence).

The chain employs TRBV30 and TRBJ2-5, with D unresolved. The V gene's germline CDR1 is GTSNPN and CDR2 SVGIG (reference sequence). Trimming pared 7 bases from V and 5 bases from J, leaving 14 bases between. This CDR3 region has 12 residues. The CDR3 DNA sequence: TGTGCCTTAGAAGGCGGTTTGGAGACCCAGTACTTC. The encoded protein is CALEGGLETQYF.

The chain is built from TRBV11-2 and TRBJ2-1; 9 positions agree with TRBD2. The length of the CDR3 is 15 residues. V lost 4 bases to trimming and J lost 4 bases; unmatched junction nucleotides: 5. Germline V gene sequence: CDR1 SGHAT, CDR2 FQNNGV. DNA of the CDR3: TGTGCCAGCAGCTCACTAGCGGGTTTTTACAATGAGCAGTTCTTC. This translates into CASSSLAGFYNEQFF.

The chain carries TRBV12-3 or TRBV12-4 and TRBJ2-3; D is unresolved. The CDR3 totals 13 residues. V was pared by 9 bases and J by 6 bases, with 16 bases between. Here the CDR3 DNA reads TGTGCCAGTTCAACATACGGGTCGGATACGCAGTATTTT. The encoded protein is CASSTYGSDTQYF.

The V call is TRBV19, the J call TRBJ1-1, with a possible D match to TRBD1 (5 bases). The ends were cut back, 3 bases at V and 11 bases at J, with 13 bases in the middle. The CDR3 totals 12 residues. Germline values: CDR1 LNHDA, CDR2 SQIVND (reference sequence). The CDR3 nucleotides read TGTGCCAGTAGTATCGGGACGGCGCGGGCTTTCTTT. Amino acid sequence: CASSIGTARAFF. The variable domain in full, completed from reference TRBV19 and TRBJ1-1, reads DGGITQSPKYLFRKEGQNVTLSCEQNLNHDAMYWYRQDPGQGLRLIYYSQIVNDFQKGDIAEGYSVSREKKESFPLTVTSAQKNPTAFYLCASSIGTARAFFGQGTRLTVV.

The V call is TRBV6-2 or TRBV6-3, the J call TRBJ2-3, with TRBD2 identical over 7 bases. Germline V CDR1 and CDR2: MNHEY, SVGEGT. The CDR3 contains 17 residues. V lost 2 bases and J lost 2; bases outside the gene matches: 10. The CDR3 region is CASSYGPAGTITDTQYF. CDR3 in DNA: TGTGCCAGCAGTTACGGTCCGGCAGGGACTATCACAGATACGCAGTATTTT.

The gene calls are TRBV7-2 and TRBJ2-1; perhaps TRBD1 as D (5 bases). From germline, CDR1 is SGHTA and CDR2 FQGNSA. V shed 5 bases and J shed 9 bases, with 20 bases lying between them. The CDR3 is 15 residues long. CDR3 amino acids: CASSQDTFRVGEQFF. The CDR3 coding sequence is TGTGCCAGCAGCCAGGACACCTTCAGAGTGGGTGAGCAGTTCTTC.

The chain links TRBV2 to TRBJ2-3, with D tentatively TRBD2 (5 bases). CDR1 is SNHLY, CDR2 FYNNEI, per germline. The CDR3 contains 12 residues. Trimming cost V 3 bases and J 5 bases, with 6 bases left between them. The CDR3 here is CASSDGGDTQYF. The CDR3, as DNA: TGTGCCAGCAGTGATGGAGGAGATACGCAGTATTTT.

The chain links TRBV2 to TRBJ1-2, with no clear D. This CDR3 spans 15 amino acids. The V and J ends lost 10 bases and 6 bases respectively, with 24 bases between them. Looked up from germline, CDR1 is SNHLY and CDR2 is FYNNEI. The CDR3 DNA reads TGTGCCACCCAGGATGAGAAGCTACCCAATCATGGCTACACCTTC. Translating it yields CATQDEKLPNHGYTF.

The chain recombines TRBV6-2 or TRBV6-3 with TRBJ2-1; D is unresolved. CDR1 MNHEY and CDR2 SVGEGT come from the germline V gene. V lost 2 bases and J 4 bases, leaving 12 bases between the germline ends. CDR3 length equals 15 residues. The CDR3 bases are TGTGCCAGCAGTTACCTGGCTGGCAGTTACAATGAGCAGTTCTTC. It specifies CASSYLAGSYNEQFF.

This clone showed up just once. This chain connects TRBV7-6 to TRBJ1-1, with D perhaps matching TRBD1 (6 bases). Trimming stripped 1 base from V and 5 bases from J, with 14 bases between. The CDR3 sequence is 15 residues long. CDR1 SGHVS and CDR2 FNYEAQ come from the germline V gene. For the CDR3, the DNA is TGTGCCAGCAGCTTAGATGTTGGGGGCGGGACTGAAGCTTTCTTT. As protein: CASSLDVGGGTEAFF.

The chain has TRBV5-1 and TRBJ2-3; TRBD2 is a possible D gene (6 bases). From germline, CDR1 is SGHRS and CDR2 YFSETQ. V lost 5 bases to trimming and J lost 0 bases, with 10 bases between them. The CDR3 covers 14 residues. The CDR3: CASREGPSTDTQYF. The CDR3 nucleotides read TGCGCCAGCAGGGAGGGTCCTAGCACAGATACGCAGTATTTT.

The chain links TRBV7-9 to TRBJ2-1; 9 nucleotides align to TRBD2. CDR1 is SEHNR, CDR2 FQNEAQ, per germline (reference sequence). This CDR3 is built from 15 residues. V was pared by 6 bases and J by 3 bases, with 6 bases of the junction left unmatched. CDR3 coding DNA: TGTGCCAGCAGTCCGGTAGCGGGAGACTACAATGAGCAGTTCTTC. It yields the protein CASSPVAGDYNEQFF.